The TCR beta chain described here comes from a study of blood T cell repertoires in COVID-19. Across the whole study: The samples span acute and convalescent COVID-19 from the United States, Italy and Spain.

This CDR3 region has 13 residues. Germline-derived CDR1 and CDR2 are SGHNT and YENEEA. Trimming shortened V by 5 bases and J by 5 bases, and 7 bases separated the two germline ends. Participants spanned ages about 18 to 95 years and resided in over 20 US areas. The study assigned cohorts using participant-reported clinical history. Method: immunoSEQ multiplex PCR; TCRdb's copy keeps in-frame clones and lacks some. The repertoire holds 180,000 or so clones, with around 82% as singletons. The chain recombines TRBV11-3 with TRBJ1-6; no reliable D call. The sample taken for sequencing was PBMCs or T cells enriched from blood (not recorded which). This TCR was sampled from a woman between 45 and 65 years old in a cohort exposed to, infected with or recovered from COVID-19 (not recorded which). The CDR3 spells CASSAHDNSPLHF. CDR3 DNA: TGTGCCAGCAGCGCGCACGATAATTCACCCCTCCACTTT.